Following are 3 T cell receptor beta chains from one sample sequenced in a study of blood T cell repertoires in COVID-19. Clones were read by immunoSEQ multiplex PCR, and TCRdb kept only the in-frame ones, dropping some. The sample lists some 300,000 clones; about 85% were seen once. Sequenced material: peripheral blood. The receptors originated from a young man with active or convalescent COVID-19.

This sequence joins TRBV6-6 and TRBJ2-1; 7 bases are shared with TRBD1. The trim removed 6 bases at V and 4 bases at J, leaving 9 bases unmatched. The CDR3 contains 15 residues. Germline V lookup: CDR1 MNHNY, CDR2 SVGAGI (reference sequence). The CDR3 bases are TGTGCCAGCAGACCTCACGACAGGGATTACAATGAGCAGTTCTTC. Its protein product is CASRPHDRDYNEQFF.

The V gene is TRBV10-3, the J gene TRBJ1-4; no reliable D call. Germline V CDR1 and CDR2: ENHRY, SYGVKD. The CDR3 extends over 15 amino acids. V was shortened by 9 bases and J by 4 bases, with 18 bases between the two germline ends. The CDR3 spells CAIKEDGADNEKLFF. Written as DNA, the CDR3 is TGTGCCATAAAGGAGGACGGAGCAGATAATGAAAAACTGTTTTTT.

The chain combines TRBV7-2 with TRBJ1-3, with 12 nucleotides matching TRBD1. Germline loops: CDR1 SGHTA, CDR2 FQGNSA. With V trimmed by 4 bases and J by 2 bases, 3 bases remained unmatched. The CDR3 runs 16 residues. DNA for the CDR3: TGTGCCAGCAGCTCGGGACAGGGGGCTACTGGAAACACCATATATTTT. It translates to CASSSGQGATGNTIYF. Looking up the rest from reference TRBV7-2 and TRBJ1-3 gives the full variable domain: GAGVSQSPSNKVTEKGKDVELRCDPISGHTALYWYRQSLGQGLEFLIYFQGNSAPDKSGLPSDRFSAERTGGSVSTLTIQRTQQEDSAVYLCASSSGQGATGNTIYFGEGSWLTVV.